These T cell receptor beta chains were read from a single sample in a study of T-cell reconstitution after alpha-beta-depleted transplantation in children. Via MiXCR, TCRdb re-called the PCR reads, giving one row per CDR3 protein. The sample shows approximately 110,000 distinct CDR3 sequences, 9% to 12% of them seen only once. The input for sequencing was PBMCs, taken before TCRalphabeta/CD19-depleted stem cell transplant. These receptors were taken from a boy aged 2 to 10 with acute lymphoblastic leukemia, due to receive a stem cell transplant. Both conserved end residues are part of each CDR3. A D gene is named only where the DNA matches it firmly. Size is stated for part of the rows, as once, few or many counts, or as a class when the clone is expanded.

abundance: many
d_gene: -
v_gene: TRBV7-2
j_gene: TRBJ2-1
CDR3nt: TGTGCCAGCAGCTTAGTGGGGCTTGGGAAGGACAATGAGCAGTTCTTC
CDR3aa: CASSLVGLGKDNEQFF

abundance: -
d_gene: TRBD2
v_gene: TRBV5-4
j_gene: TRBJ2-3
CDR3nt: TGTGCCAGCAGTCGGGGGGGAGTCGCACAGGATACGCAGTATTTT
CDR3aa: CASSRGGVAQDTQYF

abundance: many
d_gene: TRBD2
v_gene: TRBV12-3/TRBV12-4
j_gene: TRBJ2-3
CDR3nt: TGTGCCAGCAGTTTGACCAGCGGGAGGACAGATACGCAGTATTTT
CDR3aa: CASSLTSGRTDTQYF

abundance: many
d_gene: -
v_gene: TRBV5-1
j_gene: TRBJ2-3
CDR3nt: TGCGCCAGCAGCTTGGTAGCTCAAACAGATACGCAGTATTTT
CDR3aa: CASSLVAQTDTQYF

abundance: -
d_gene: -
v_gene: TRBV11-2
j_gene: TRBJ2-1
CDR3nt: TGTGCCAGCAGCTCCCGGGTTACCTCTCCTAATGAGCAGTTCTTC
CDR3aa: CASSSRVTSPNEQFF

abundance: -
d_gene: TRBD1
v_gene: TRBV25-1
j_gene: TRBJ2-1
CDR3nt: TGTGCCAGCATTTCGGGGACAGGGGGCCACAATGAGCAGTTCTTC
CDR3aa: CASISGTGGHNEQFF

abundance: few
d_gene: -
v_gene: TRBV5-1
j_gene: TRBJ2-7
CDR3nt: TGCGCCAGCAGCTTGAATACAGGGTTCGACTACGAGCAGTACTTC
CDR3aa: CASSLNTGFDYEQYF

abundance: many
d_gene: -
v_gene: TRBV20-1
j_gene: TRBJ1-6
CDR3nt: TGCAGTGCTAGAGTTCCTGGGGTGGGGCGGCGTAGCTCCTATAATTCACCCCTCCACTTT
CDR3aa: CSARVPGVGRRSSYNSPLHF

abundance: -
d_gene: TRBD2
v_gene: TRBV19
j_gene: TRBJ2-7
CDR3nt: TGTGCCAGTAGTACTAGCGGGGCGACCTACGAGCAGTACTTC
CDR3aa: CASSTSGATYEQYF

abundance: many
d_gene: -
v_gene: TRBV5-1
j_gene: TRBJ2-2
CDR3nt: TGCGCCAGCCGGCCGCTGGGGAACACCGGGGAGCTGTTTTTT
CDR3aa: CASRPLGNTGELFF

abundance: few
d_gene: TRBD2
v_gene: TRBV7-3
j_gene: TRBJ2-7
CDR3nt: TGTGCCAGCAGCCCACCGAAGGCGGGACTATCAACCTACGAGCAGTACTTC
CDR3aa: CASSPPKAGLSTYEQYF

abundance: -
d_gene: TRBD1
v_gene: TRBV6-1
j_gene: TRBJ1-1
CDR3nt: TGTGCCAGCAGCGAATACGGGACAGGGGTTTATGCTTTCTTT
CDR3aa: CASSEYGTGVYAFF

abundance: -
d_gene: TRBD2
v_gene: TRBV5-1
j_gene: TRBJ2-7
CDR3nt: TGCGCCAGCAGCTATGGACTAGCGGGACGGAGCTCCTACGAGCAGTACTTC
CDR3aa: CASSYGLAGRSSYEQYF

abundance: few
d_gene: -
v_gene: TRBV6-5
j_gene: TRBJ1-4
CDR3nt: TGTGCCAGCAGTTATTACAGGGCAACTAATGAAAAACTGTTTTTT
CDR3aa: CASSYYRATNEKLFF

abundance: -
d_gene: -
v_gene: TRBV20-1
j_gene: TRBJ2-3
CDR3nt: TGCAGTGCTAGTAGGGCAGGGGGGATAGATACGCAGTATTTT
CDR3aa: CSASRAGGIDTQYF

abundance: few
d_gene: -
v_gene: TRBV10-1
j_gene: TRBJ2-7
CDR3nt: TGCGCCAGCAGTGAATTCGGGTACGAGCAGTACTTC
CDR3aa: CASSEFGYEQYF

abundance: few
d_gene: TRBD1
v_gene: TRBV5-6
j_gene: TRBJ2-7
CDR3nt: TGTGCCAGCAGCCAACCCCACCCGGGACAGGGGGCCTACGAGCAGTACTTC
CDR3aa: CASSQPHPGQGAYEQYF

abundance: many
d_gene: -
v_gene: TRBV7-6
j_gene: TRBJ1-4
CDR3nt: TGTGCCAGCAGCTTTGTACGGGGGGATAATGAAAAACTGTTTTTT
CDR3aa: CASSFVRGDNEKLFF

abundance: few
d_gene: -
v_gene: TRBV5-1
j_gene: TRBJ2-7
CDR3nt: TGCGCCAGCAGCCCATTCCGGGGGGCGCGGTCCCACGAGCAGTACTTC
CDR3aa: CASSPFRGARSHEQYF

abundance: -
d_gene: TRBD2
v_gene: TRBV20-1
j_gene: TRBJ2-1
CDR3nt: TGCAGTGCCGTTAGCGGGAGGGCCAATGAGCAGTTCTTC
CDR3aa: CSAVSGRANEQFF

abundance: -
d_gene: -
v_gene: TRBV7-2
j_gene: TRBJ2-1
CDR3nt: TGTGCCAGCAGCTCCAGGGGGCTCGCGGGAGTCAATGAGCAGTTCTTC
CDR3aa: CASSSRGLAGVNEQFF

abundance: few
d_gene: -
v_gene: TRBV12-3/TRBV12-4
j_gene: TRBJ1-2
CDR3nt: TGTGCCAGCAGTTTTTCAAGGGCAGACTATGGCTACACCTTC
CDR3aa: CASSFSRADYGYTF

abundance: -
d_gene: -
v_gene: TRBV18
j_gene: TRBJ2-5
CDR3nt: TGTGCCAGCTCAAACGACAGGTTACAAGAGACCCAGTACTTC
CDR3aa: CASSNDRLQETQYF

abundance: few
d_gene: TRBD2
v_gene: TRBV20-1
j_gene: TRBJ2-1
CDR3nt: TGCAGTGCCCGCCCAGGGACTAGCGACTACAATGAGCAGTTCTTC
CDR3aa: CSARPGTSDYNEQFF

abundance: many
d_gene: -
v_gene: TRBV5-1
j_gene: TRBJ2-1
CDR3nt: TGCGCCAGCAGCATGACTAGCTACAATGAGCAGTTCTTC
CDR3aa: CASSMTSYNEQFF

abundance: -
d_gene: TRBD2
v_gene: TRBV5-1
j_gene: TRBJ2-7
CDR3nt: TGCGCCAGCAGCTTCACCGCGATGGGACTAGGGGCCTACGAGCAGTACTTC
CDR3aa: CASSFTAMGLGAYEQYF

abundance: few
d_gene: TRBD1
v_gene: TRBV29-1
j_gene: TRBJ2-7
CDR3nt: TGCAGCGTTAGTAGTAACAGGGGCTACGAGCAGTACTTC
CDR3aa: CSVSSNRGYEQYF

abundance: few
d_gene: -
v_gene: TRBV6-1
j_gene: TRBJ2-2
CDR3nt: TGTGCCAGCAGTGATCGGGGGATGTTCACCGGGGAGCTGTTTTTT
CDR3aa: CASSDRGMFTGELFF

abundance: -
d_gene: TRBD1
v_gene: TRBV20-1
j_gene: TRBJ1-4
CDR3nt: TGCAGTGCTAGAGTAATCAGGGGGGAAAAACTGTTTTTT
CDR3aa: CSARVIRGEKLFF

abundance: few
d_gene: -
v_gene: TRBV20-1
j_gene: TRBJ1-1
CDR3nt: TGCAGTGCTAGATCGATGAACACTGAAGCTTTCTTT
CDR3aa: CSARSMNTEAFF

abundance: -
d_gene: -
v_gene: TRBV5-1
j_gene: TRBJ1-2
CDR3nt: TGCGCCAGCAGCTTCGGCAAATCGGACTACTATGGCTACACCTTC
CDR3aa: CASSFGKSDYYGYTF

abundance: few
d_gene: -
v_gene: TRBV27
j_gene: TRBJ1-2
CDR3nt: TGTGCCAGCAGTACCAACCCAGGGTTCGGTGGCTACACCTTC
CDR3aa: CASSTNPGFGGYTF

abundance: -
d_gene: TRBD1
v_gene: TRBV7-9
j_gene: TRBJ2-1
CDR3nt: TGTGCCAGCAGCACCACAGGGGCGAGGCACAATGAGCAGTTCTTC
CDR3aa: CASSTTGARHNEQFF

abundance: few
d_gene: -
v_gene: TRBV5-5
j_gene: TRBJ2-2
CDR3nt: TGTGCCAGCAGCTCAGAGGGGAACACCGGGGAGCTGTTTTTT
CDR3aa: CASSSEGNTGELFF

abundance: many
d_gene: -
v_gene: TRBV2
j_gene: TRBJ1-6
CDR3nt: TGTGCCAGCATTGGGGAGACGAATTCACCCCTCCACTTT
CDR3aa: CASIGETNSPLHF

abundance: few
d_gene: TRBD2
v_gene: TRBV19
j_gene: TRBJ2-1
CDR3nt: TGTGCCAGTAGTATAATAGCGGGAGGGCCCGCTGAGCAGTTCTTC
CDR3aa: CASSIIAGGPAEQFF

abundance: -
d_gene: TRBD1
v_gene: TRBV4-1
j_gene: TRBJ1-6
CDR3nt: TGCGCCAGCTCTTCGACAGGGTATAATTCACCCCTCCACTTT
CDR3aa: CASSSTGYNSPLHF

abundance: few
d_gene: -
v_gene: TRBV20-1
j_gene: TRBJ1-1
CDR3nt: TGCAGTGCTAGAGTGATTTGGGACCCAGGAACAACTGAAGCTTTCTTT
CDR3aa: CSARVIWDPGTTEAFF

abundance: -
d_gene: TRBD2
v_gene: TRBV5-1
j_gene: TRBJ2-1
CDR3nt: TGCGCCAGCAGCCCGGAGGGACTAGCGGGCAATGAGCAGTTCTTC
CDR3aa: CASSPEGLAGNEQFF

abundance: -
d_gene: TRBD1
v_gene: TRBV29-1
j_gene: TRBJ2-2
CDR3nt: TGCAGCGTTGAAAGGGGGCACACCGGGGAGCTGTTTTTT
CDR3aa: CSVERGHTGELFF

abundance: -
d_gene: -
v_gene: TRBV18
j_gene: TRBJ1-2
CDR3nt: TGTGCCAGCTCACTCGGGGGACGGGTCTATGGCGACACCTTC
CDR3aa: CASSLGGRVYGDTF

abundance: -
d_gene: -
v_gene: TRBV5-1
j_gene: TRBJ2-1
CDR3nt: TGCGCCAGCAGCTGGTCGGGACAAGCCTACGAGCAGTTCTTC
CDR3aa: CASSWSGQAYEQFF

abundance: -
d_gene: TRBD2
v_gene: TRBV20-1
j_gene: TRBJ2-1
CDR3nt: TGCAGTGCTAGAGATTGGGGGGGGGTTTACAATGAGCAGTTCTTC
CDR3aa: CSARDWGGVYNEQFF

abundance: many
d_gene: TRBD1
v_gene: TRBV12-3/TRBV12-4
j_gene: TRBJ1-1
CDR3nt: TGTGCCAGCAGTCCTGGGACAGGGGGCTTGGCTTTCTTT
CDR3aa: CASSPGTGGLAFF

abundance: many
d_gene: -
v_gene: TRBV12-3/TRBV12-4
j_gene: TRBJ2-3
CDR3nt: TGTGCCAGCAGTTTAGCGAGTGGGGGTTTAGGGTCAGATACGCAGTATTTT
CDR3aa: CASSLASGGLGSDTQYF

abundance: few
d_gene: TRBD2
v_gene: TRBV5-6
j_gene: TRBJ2-1
CDR3nt: TGTGCCAGCAGCTTCTGGGCTAGCGGGAGTGATGAGCAGTTCTTC
CDR3aa: CASSFWASGSDEQFF

abundance: many
d_gene: -
v_gene: TRBV5-1
j_gene: TRBJ2-2
CDR3nt: TGCGCCAGCAGCCGGACAAACGCGAACACCGGGGAGCTGTTTTTT
CDR3aa: CASSRTNANTGELFF

abundance: -
d_gene: -
v_gene: TRBV29-1
j_gene: TRBJ1-2
CDR3nt: TGCAGTTACAGGGACGGCTACACCTTC
CDR3aa: CSYRDGYTF

abundance: many
d_gene: TRBD2
v_gene: TRBV5-6
j_gene: TRBJ2-1
CDR3nt: TGTGCCAGCAGCCTGAGCGGGAGAAGCTCCTACAATGAGCAGTTCTTC
CDR3aa: CASSLSGRSSYNEQFF

abundance: many
d_gene: TRBD2
v_gene: TRBV5-1
j_gene: TRBJ2-1
CDR3nt: TGCGCCAGCACCCCTCAGGGCGGGAGAGTAGACAATGAGCAGTTCTTC
CDR3aa: CASTPQGGRVDNEQFF

abundance: -
d_gene: -
v_gene: TRBV7-6
j_gene: TRBJ2-7
CDR3nt: TGTGCCAGCAGCTTAGGAGGCACGGAAGGGGAGCAGTACTTC
CDR3aa: CASSLGGTEGEQYF

abundance: few
d_gene: TRBD2
v_gene: TRBV5-1
j_gene: TRBJ2-2
CDR3nt: TGCGCCAGCAGCTTGGCTAGCGGGAACGGCGGGGAGCTGTTTTTT
CDR3aa: CASSLASGNGGELFF

abundance: few
d_gene: -
v_gene: TRBV5-1
j_gene: TRBJ2-7
CDR3nt: TGCGCCAGCAGCTTTGGGCCAGCCTACGAGCAGTACTTC
CDR3aa: CASSFGPAYEQYF

abundance: few
d_gene: -
v_gene: TRBV5-1
j_gene: TRBJ2-7
CDR3nt: TGCGCCAGCAGGGCTGAGCACACCCACTACGAGCAGTACTTC
CDR3aa: CASRAEHTHYEQYF

abundance: -
d_gene: -
v_gene: TRBV7-8
j_gene: TRBJ2-2
CDR3nt: TGTGCCAGCAGCCCCCCCTTAAGGGAAAGCACCGGGGAGCTGTTTTTT
CDR3aa: CASSPPLRESTGELFF

abundance: -
d_gene: -
v_gene: TRBV28
j_gene: TRBJ2-2
CDR3nt: TGTGCCAGCAGTTTAGTGGTTAACACCGGGGAGCTGTTTTTT
CDR3aa: CASSLVVNTGELFF

abundance: -
d_gene: -
v_gene: TRBV25-1
j_gene: TRBJ1-1
CDR3nt: TGTGCCAGCAGTGACGGACCCACTGAAGCTTTCTTT
CDR3aa: CASSDGPTEAFF

abundance: -
d_gene: TRBD2
v_gene: TRBV9
j_gene: TRBJ2-1
CDR3nt: TGTGCCAGCAGCGTAGTAGCTAGCGGGAATGAGCAGTTCTTC
CDR3aa: CASSVVASGNEQFF

abundance: -
d_gene: -
v_gene: TRBV5-6
j_gene: TRBJ2-5
CDR3nt: TGTGCCAGCAGCCCAGACAGGCAAGAGACCCAGTACTTC
CDR3aa: CASSPDRQETQYF